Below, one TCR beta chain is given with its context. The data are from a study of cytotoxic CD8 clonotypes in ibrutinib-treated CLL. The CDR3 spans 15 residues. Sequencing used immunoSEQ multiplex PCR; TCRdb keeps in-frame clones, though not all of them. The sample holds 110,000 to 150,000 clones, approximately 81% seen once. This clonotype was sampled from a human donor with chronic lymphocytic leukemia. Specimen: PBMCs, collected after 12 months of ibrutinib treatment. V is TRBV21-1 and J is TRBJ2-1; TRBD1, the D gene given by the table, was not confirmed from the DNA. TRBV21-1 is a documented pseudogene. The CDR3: CASSLRTVGNNEQFF. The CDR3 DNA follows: TGTGCCAGCAGCTTACGGACAGTCGGAAACAATGAGCAGTTCTTC.